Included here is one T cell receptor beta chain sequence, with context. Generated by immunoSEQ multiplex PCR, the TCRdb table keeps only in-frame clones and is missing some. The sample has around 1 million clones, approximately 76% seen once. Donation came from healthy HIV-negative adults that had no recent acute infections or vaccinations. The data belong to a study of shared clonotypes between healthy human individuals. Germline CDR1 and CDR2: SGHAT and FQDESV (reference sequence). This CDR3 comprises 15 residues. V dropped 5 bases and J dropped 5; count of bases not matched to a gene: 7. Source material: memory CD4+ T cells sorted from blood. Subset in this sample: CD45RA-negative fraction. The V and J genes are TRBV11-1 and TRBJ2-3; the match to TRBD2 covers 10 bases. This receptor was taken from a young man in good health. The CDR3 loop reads CASSPKRGGGDTQYF. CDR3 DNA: TGTGCCAGCAGCCCCAAGCGGGGGGGCGGAGATACGCAGTATTTT. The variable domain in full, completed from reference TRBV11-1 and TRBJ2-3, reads EAEVAQSPRYKITEKSQAVAFWCDPISGHATLYWYRQILGQGPELLVQFQDESVVDDSQLPKDRFSAERLKGVDSTLKIQPAELGDSAMYLCASSPKRGGGDTQYFGPGTRLTVL.